This T cell receptor (beta chain) was recorded in a study of Ad26.COV2.S vaccination and SARS-CoV-2 variants. Treatment indicated: 19 received Ad26.COV2.S at low or high dose, single or two shots; 5 received placebo; per-sample allocation not given. Sampling took place 63 days after the first vaccine or placebo injection. The study, taken as a whole, reports: Vaccine recipients surpassed placebo recipients in spike-specific TCR breadth. Substantial breadth was reported for post-vaccination spike-specific CD8+ and CD4+ T cells.

The germline V gene encodes CDR1 SGHVS and CDR2 FQNEAQ. This CDR3 has 18 residues. After removal of 6 bases from V and 0 bases from J, the junction contained 7 bases not matched to a gene. In the case of this clone: What it recognizes is unknown.

Repertoires were generated with immunoSEQ multiplex PCR, while TCRdb's copy carries only in-frame clones and drops some. The table records about 480,000 clones, about 83% of them present only once. The sequencing here drew on peripheral blood, taken in a trial of Ad26.COV2.S vaccine versus placebo. The chain is built from TRBV7-8 and TRBJ2-2; 13 nucleotides match TRBD2. The sequence came from a person between 18 and 65 years old who received the Ad26.COV2.S COVID-19 vaccine or a placebo. The chain's CDR3 is CASRVRLAGGSNTGELFF. The CDR3 DNA reads TGTGCCAGCAGGGTGAGACTAGCGGGAGGATCGAACACCGGGGAGCTGTTTTTT.